This T cell receptor beta chain came from a study of cytotoxic CD8 clonotypes in ibrutinib-treated CLL. Sequenced by immunoSEQ multiplex PCR; TCRdb stores in-frame clones only, minus some. The table records 150,000 to 200,000 clones, about four fifths of them present only once. The CDR3 has 13 amino acids. Germline CDR1 is SQVTM and CDR2 is ANQGSEA. Trimming took 1 base from V and 6 from J, leaving 10 bases between them. Here the sequenced sample was PBMCs, taken after 12 months of ibrutinib treatment. The receptor comes from a human donor with chronic lymphocytic leukemia. The V gene is TRBV29-1, the J gene TRBJ2-1; D ambiguous. The CDR3 nucleotides are TGCAGCGTTGAAGTGGTGCGGCGCAATGAGCAGTTCTTC. Translated, it gives CSVEVVRRNEQFF.